These 17 T cell receptor beta chains were sequenced from one sample in a study of CD8+ T cells in alopecia areata. Treatment specified: oral pan-JAK inhibitor, 5-10 mg twice daily. Extraction of RNA preceded its reverse transcription into cDNA, which served as the sequencing template. This table comes from immunoSEQ multiplex PCR, and its TCRdb copy is limited to in-frame clones, with some not included. In the table there are about 270,000 clones, over 45% of which are singletons. Here the sequenced sample was CD4+ T cells sorted from blood, taken at week 52, from a patient treated with tofacitinib. The source of these receptors is a human donor with alopecia areata.

V gene TRBV5-1 combines with J gene TRBJ2-2, with no clear D. Germline CDR1 is SGHRS and CDR2 is YFSETQ. V was clipped by 6 bases and J by 2 bases, with 17 bases between them. The CDR3 runs 16 residues. CDR3: CASTTNGFPNTGELFF. The CDR3 DNA reads as TGCGCCAGCACGACAAACGGGTTTCCAAACACCGGGGAGCTGTTTTTT.

The V gene is TRBV25-1, the J gene TRBJ2-7, with D hard to call. The CDR3 totals 14 residues. Germline assignment: CDR1 MGHDK and CDR2 SYGVNS. Trimming cost V 2 bases and J 0 bases, with 8 bases left between them. The CDR3, as DNA: TGTGCCAGCAGTGAAGGCACCAGCTCCTACGAGCAGTACTTC. Its translation: CASSEGTSSYEQYF.

This clone has a handful of counts. The V gene is TRBV15, the J gene TRBJ2-7; D gene unclear. Germline loops: CDR1 LNHNV, CDR2 YYDKDF (reference sequence). The CDR3 has 11 amino acids. V lost 3 bases, J lost 5 bases, and 5 bases lay in between. Written as DNA, the CDR3 is TGTGCCACCAGCAGGGCGGACGAGCAGTACTTC. The encoded protein is CATSRADEQYF.

This clone turned up a few times. This rearrangement joins TRBV7-2 to TRBJ1-2; D possibly corresponds to TRBD1 (6 bases). The germline V and J ends were trimmed by 0 bases and 2 bases, with 7 bases remaining between them. The CDR3 totals 14 residues. Germline CDR1 is SGHTA and CDR2 is FQGNSA. CDR3 nucleotides: TGTGCCAGCAGCTTAGCGCAGGGGAACTATGGCTACACCTTC. It encodes CASSLAQGNYGYTF. The variable domain in full, completed from reference TRBV7-2 and TRBJ1-2, reads GAGVSQSPSNKVTEKGKDVELRCDPISGHTALYWYRQSLGQGLEFLIYFQGNSAPDKSGLPSDRFSAERTGGSVSTLTIQRTQQEDSAVYLCASSLAQGNYGYTFGSGTRLTVV.

The J gene is TRBJ2-2, the V gene TRBV25-1; 8 bases line up with TRBD2. The CDR3 covers 14 residues. The V gene's germline CDR1 is MGHDK and CDR2 SYGVNS. Losses at the gene ends were 3 bases for V and 6 bases for J; bases not matched to a gene: 3. CDR3 nucleotide sequence: TGTGCCAGCAGTGATACTAGCGGTCCCGGGGAGCTGTTTTTT. Translation gives CASSDTSGPGELFF.

Ten or more counts support this clone. The chain couples TRBV11-1 to TRBJ1-1, with 7 bases lining up with TRBD1. Germline V gives CDR1 SGHAT, CDR2 FQDESV (reference sequence). CDR3 length: 17 amino acids. V shed 3 bases, J shed 0 bases, and the junction held 10 bases outside the gene matches. The CDR3 loop is CASSFPGQILMNTEAFF. The DNA for the CDR3 is TGTGCCAGCAGCTTCCCGGGACAGATACTTATGAACACTGAAGCTTTCTTT.

This clone was seen a handful of times. The chain joins TRBV30 to TRBJ1-2; D remains unclear. V lost 2 bases, J lost 6 bases, and 7 bases lay in between. The germline V gene encodes CDR1 GTSNPN and CDR2 SVGIG (reference sequence). This CDR3 is built from 11 residues. The CDR3 sequence: CAWSPGNGYTF. CDR3 coding DNA: TGTGCCTGGAGTCCGGGGAATGGCTACACCTTC.

This chain joins TRBV6-5 and TRBJ2-1, with 9 bases lining up with TRBD1. Germline trimming cut 6 bases from V and 4 bases from J; bases unmatched to any gene: 4. This CDR3 contains 14 residues. Per germline, CDR1 MNHEY and CDR2 SVGAGI. The CDR3 bases are TGTGCCAGCAGCAACGGACAGGGGTACAATGAGCAGTTCTTC. Its translation: CASSNGQGYNEQFF.

The J gene is TRBJ1-2, the V gene TRBV30; 9 bases are a match to TRBD1. Per the germline V gene, CDR1 is GTSNPN and CDR2 is SVGIG (reference sequence). This CDR3 is built from 13 residues. Trimming at V came to 4 bases and at J to 4 bases, leaving 4 bases not matched to a gene. The CDR3, as DNA: TGTGCCTGGATCCCGGACAGGGGCTATGGCTACACCTTC. Translating gives CAWIPDRGYGYTF.

The chain recombines TRBV29-1 with TRBJ2-1; TRBD2 aligns across 9 bases. The V gene's germline CDR1 is SQVTM and CDR2 ANQGSEA. This CDR3 has 16 amino acids. The ends lost 0 bases at V and 3 bases at J; junction bases unmatched: 6. The CDR3: CSVEDPLAGYYNEQFF. In DNA, the CDR3 is TGCAGCGTTGAAGATCCTCTAGCGGGGTACTACAATGAGCAGTTCTTC.

This clone was detected only a few times. The chain employs TRBV19 and TRBJ2-7, with 9 bases identical to TRBD1. J lost 0 bases, V lost 4 bases, and 7 bases had no gene match. The germline gives CDR1 LNHDA, CDR2 SQIVND (reference sequence). This CDR3 comprises 16 residues. CDR3 residues: CASSSSGTGISYEQYF. The CDR3 DNA reads TGTGCCAGTAGTAGCTCCGGGACAGGGATCTCCTACGAGCAGTACTTC.

The chain joins TRBV30 to TRBJ2-3; the D gene is possibly TRBD2 (5 bases). Germline V gene lookup returns CDR1 GTSNPN and CDR2 SVGIG (reference sequence). There are 14 residues in the CDR3. Trimming pared 2 bases from V and 0 bases from J, leaving 9 bases between. In DNA form, the CDR3 reads TGTGCCTGGAGTTCGTCGGGAAGCACAGATACGCAGTATTTT. Translation: CAWSSSGSTDTQYF.

The rearrangement links TRBV6-5 to TRBJ1-1, with D uncertain. Between the trimmed V and J ends, which lost 2 bases and 6 bases, there was a span of 4 bases. The CDR3 is 11 residues long. CDR1 is MNHEY and CDR2 is SVGAGI in the germline V gene. The CDR3 spells CASSYGAEAFF. The CDR3 region has the DNA TGTGCCAGCAGTTACGGGGCTGAAGCTTTCTTT.

The rearrangement uses TRBV7-2 and TRBJ1-2; TRBD1 agrees at 8 bases. Germline trimming cut 5 bases from V and 8 bases from J; bases unmatched to any gene: 13. The germline gives CDR1 SGHTA, CDR2 FQGNSA. This CDR3 spans 15 amino acids. The CDR3 reads CASSPQTGVPGGYTF. The CDR3 DNA reads TGTGCCAGCAGCCCCCAGACAGGGGTCCCCGGGGGCTACACCTTC.

The rearrangement uses TRBV4-1 and TRBJ1-1; weak D call: TRBD1 (5 bases). This CDR3 has 14 residues. The germline gives CDR1 MGHRA, CDR2 YSYEKL. The V end was cut by 7 bases, the J end by 1 base, with 13 bases between. DNA of the CDR3: TGCGCCAGCAAGCCCCTCGGGACGAACACTGAAGCTTTCTTT. Translated, it gives CASKPLGTNTEAFF.

This chain uses TRBV20-1 with TRBJ2-5; D call uncertain. The CDR3 is made up of 11 amino acids. V was cut by 3 bases and J by 4 bases, with 6 bases left in between. The V gene's germline CDR1 is DFQATT and CDR2 SNEGSKA (reference sequence). CDR3 sequence: CSARNGETQYF. Here the CDR3 DNA reads TGCAGTGCTAGGAACGGAGAGACCCAGTACTTC.

The V call is TRBV6-6, the J call TRBJ2-3; no clear D gene. The germline V gene encodes CDR1 MNHNY and CDR2 SVGAGI (reference sequence). CDR3 length: 14 residues. V shed 1 base and J shed 2 bases, with 7 bases lying between them. The CDR3 spells CASSYFEYTDTQYF. The CDR3 DNA sequence: TGTGCCAGCAGTTACTTTGAATACACAGATACGCAGTATTTT.